These 30 T cell receptor beta chains came from one sample sequenced in a study of blood T cell repertoires in COVID-19. Assay used: immunoSEQ multiplex PCR; TCRdb lists only in-frame clones, some missing. The sample records over 200,000 clones, 90% being singletons. The sample consisted of PBMCs or T cells enriched from blood (not recorded which). These receptors all come from a man aged 25 to 40 who had been exposed to COVID-19.

The chain links TRBV29-1 to TRBJ1-1, with D unclear. The ends were cut back, 2 bases at V and 0 bases at J, with 4 bases in the middle. Germline V CDR1 and CDR2: SQVTM, ANQGSEA. This CDR3 comprises 12 residues. CDR3 sequence reads: CSVELLNTEAFF. The DNA for the CDR3 is TGCAGCGTTGAACTATTGAACACTGAAGCTTTCTTT.

The rearrangement uses TRBV2 and TRBJ2-7; 10 bases are shared with TRBD1. The junction had 14 bases not matched to a gene; V was cut back by 3 bases and J by 6 bases. There are 17 residues in the CDR3. The germline V gene encodes CDR1 SNHLY and CDR2 FYNNEI. The CDR3 sequence is CASSDFFGPGQGSEQYF. The CDR3 DNA reads TGTGCCAGCAGTGATTTCTTTGGTCCGGGACAGGGGTCCGAGCAGTACTTC.

The rearrangement links TRBV6-2 or TRBV6-3 to TRBJ2-1, with D uncertain. This CDR3 has 12 residues. The V end lost 5 bases, the J end lost 8 bases, and 10 bases lay between the germline ends. The germline gives CDR1 MNHEY, CDR2 SVGEGT. Here the CDR3 reads CASSPVPDEQFF. In DNA, the CDR3 is TGTGCCAGCAGTCCCGTCCCGGATGAGCAGTTCTTC.

The gene calls are TRBV12-3 or TRBV12-4 and TRBJ1-2; D is unclear. Trimming removed 3 bases at V and 4 bases at J, with 3 bases between. The CDR3 has 11 residues. As DNA, the CDR3 is TGTGCCAGCAGTTTCATCTATGGCTACACCTTC. This gives the protein CASSFIYGYTF.

The chain is built from TRBV6-5 and TRBJ1-1; the D gene is possibly TRBD1 (5 bases). Germline CDR1 MNHEY, CDR2 SVGAGI. The CDR3 spans 13 residues. The ends were cut back, 7 bases at V and 0 bases at J, with 9 bases in the middle. The CDR3 sequence: CASKGNMNTEAFF. CDR3 bases: TGTGCCAGCAAGGGGAACATGAACACTGAAGCTTTCTTT.

The V and J genes are TRBV20-1 and TRBJ2-1, with D possibly TRBD1 on 5 matching bases. Trimming shortened V by 1 base and J by 12 bases, and 10 bases separated the two germline ends. The CDR3 sequence is 11 residues long. Germline CDR1 is DFQATT and CDR2 is SNEGSKA (reference sequence). Here the CDR3 reads CSARGQGTQFF. The CDR3 DNA sequence: TGCAGTGCTAGAGGGCAGGGAACGCAGTTCTTC.

This clone was seen just once. J is TRBJ2-7 and V is TRBV19; D may be TRBD1 (6 bases). The ends were cut back, 5 bases at V and 0 bases at J, with 14 bases in the middle. Germline loops: CDR1 LNHDA, CDR2 SQIVND (reference sequence). The CDR3 is 15 amino acids. CDR3 nucleotides: TGTGCCAGTAGTTCCCGGGACACGAGCTCCTACGAGCAGTACTTC. This sequence encodes CASSSRDTSSYEQYF.

The chain carries TRBV7-9 and TRBJ1-4, with 7 bases aligning to TRBD1. Germline CDR1 reads SEHNR; CDR2 reads FQNEAQ (reference sequence). V dropped 5 bases and J dropped 6; count of bases not matched to a gene: 6. The CDR3 runs 14 residues. The CDR3 DNA reads as TGTGCCAGCAGCCAAATAGGACAGGATGAAAAACTGTTTTTT. Its protein product is CASSQIGQDEKLFF.

Here the CDR3 reads CASSLVGGSSYGYTF. CDR3 sequence (DNA): TGTGCCAGCAGCTTAGTTGGGGGGAGTTCCTATGGCTACACCTTC. This chain links TRBV7-6 with TRBJ1-2; TRBD1 is a possible D gene (5 bases). This CDR3 has 15 residues. CDR1 SGHVS and CDR2 FNYEAQ come from the germline V gene. The ends were cut back, 1 base at V and 4 bases at J, with 13 bases in the middle.

The chain employs TRBV12-5 and TRBJ1-2, with D unresolved. CDR3 length: 14 amino acids. The V end lost 3 bases, the J end lost 7 bases, and 15 bases lay between the germline ends. Germline assignment: CDR1 LGHNT and CDR2 FRNRAP. The chain's CDR3 is CASGLEGLLSGYTF. The DNA of the CDR3 is TGTGCTAGTGGTTTAGAAGGACTACTTTCTGGCTACACCTTC.

In its sample, this clone was seen once. The rearrangement uses TRBV7-3 and TRBJ2-1, with 11 bases fitting TRBD2. Unmatched junction bases numbered 15, after V lost 5 bases and J lost 9 bases. The CDR3 totals 17 residues. Per germline, CDR1 SGHTA and CDR2 FQGTGA. The CDR3 reads CASSPFAFSGGALEQFF. CDR3 nucleotide sequence: TGTGCCAGCAGCCCCTTCGCCTTTAGCGGGGGGGCCCTTGAGCAGTTCTTC. Supplemented by reference TRBV7-3 and TRBJ2-1, the full variable domain reads GAGVSQTPSNKVTEKGKYVELRCDPISGHTALYWYRQSLGQGPEFLIYFQGTGAADDSGLPNDRFFAVRPEGSVSTLKIQRTERGDSAVYLCASSPFAFSGGALEQFFGPGTRLTVL.

With respect to this clone: One end of the junction fails to match germline, which may point to a read error. The J gene is TRBJ2-7, the V gene TRBV20-1; D is possibly TRBD1 (5 bases). This CDR3 has 10 amino acids. The germline V gene has CDR1 DFQATT and CDR2 SNEGSKA (reference sequence). CDR3 protein: CSARADSLIF. The CDR3 nucleotides read TGCAGTGCTAGAGCCGACAGCCTCATCTTC.

This chain uses TRBV9 with TRBJ2-3, with 8 bases lining up with TRBD2. Germline lookup yields CDR1 SGDLS and CDR2 YYNGEE. V trimming: 3 bases; J trimming: 2 bases; junction bases outside the gene matches: 8. The CDR3 sequence is 16 residues long. CDR3 sequence (DNA): TGTGCCAGCAGCGCTACGAGCGGGGGCTACACAGATACGCAGTATTTT. Its translation is CASSATSGGYTDTQYF.

This clone appeared a single time. The genes are TRBV6-2 or TRBV6-3 and TRBJ1-5; TRBD1 matches 7 bases. J lost 7 bases, V lost 4 bases, and 7 bases had no gene match. Germline loops: CDR1 MNHEY, CDR2 SVGEGT. The CDR3 is 14 amino acids. DNA for the CDR3: TGTGCCAGCAGTTGGGGACAGCGCCTCCAGCCCCAGCATTTT. Translated, it gives CASSWGQRLQPQHF.

CDR3 sequence: CASSPLAGAQETQYF. DNA for the CDR3: TGTGCCAGCAGCCCATTAGCGGGGGCCCAAGAGACCCAGTACTTC. The chain carries TRBV7-2 and TRBJ2-5; 9 nucleotides line up with TRBD2. Per germline, CDR1 SGHTA and CDR2 FQGNSA. V lost 5 bases, J lost 1 base, and 5 bases stayed unmatched. The CDR3 has 15 residues.

This clone was detected once. The rearrangement joins TRBV7-3 to TRBJ1-6; 7 bases match TRBD1. Germline CDR1 reads SGHTA; CDR2 reads FQGTGA. With V trimmed by 3 bases and J by 5 bases, 4 bases remained unmatched. The CDR3 length is 15 residues. The CDR3 sequence is CASSLTGTDNSPLHF. CDR3 in DNA: TGTGCCAGCAGCTTGACAGGGACCGATAATTCACCCCTCCACTTT.

This chain uses TRBV21-1 with TRBJ2-1; the D segment call TRBD2 is taken from the table without a DNA check. TRBV21-1 is deemed a pseudogene. This CDR3 has 20 residues. The CDR3 DNA sequence: TGTGCCAGCAGCCCGCCGGGACTAGCGGGGGGGCCTTTGGCCTACAATGAGCAGTTCTTC. Its translation is CASSPPGLAGGPLAYNEQFF.

CDR3 amino acids: CASSYLRGEGEKLFF. The CDR3 coding sequence is TGTGCCAGCAGTTACTTAAGGGGCGAAGGTGAAAAACTGTTTTTT. The chain uses TRBV6-5 and TRBJ1-4, with D maybe TRBD1 (5 bases). CDR1 MNHEY and CDR2 SVGAGI come from the germline V gene. The CDR3 totals 15 residues. V lost 1 base and J lost 7, with 13 bases in between.

The CDR3 nucleotides are TGTGCCAGCAGCTTAGCAGCGAACACTGAAGCTTTCTTT. Translating it yields CASSLAANTEAFF. The V and J genes are TRBV7-2 and TRBJ1-1; D is undetermined. Germline V gene lookup returns CDR1 SGHTA and CDR2 FQGNSA. V was shortened by 0 bases and J by 1 base, with 3 bases between the two germline ends. The length of the CDR3 is 13 residues.

The chain uses TRBV6-5 and TRBJ1-6; the match to TRBD1 covers 9 bases. The CDR3 covers 16 residues. Germline values: CDR1 MNHEY, CDR2 SVGAGI. V lost 2 bases to trimming and J lost 7 bases; unmatched junction nucleotides: 6. The DNA for the CDR3 is TGTGCCAGCAGTTACATTGGCGACAGGGGGAATTCACCCCTCCACTTT. This translates into CASSYIGDRGNSPLHF.

This chain joins TRBV6-5 and TRBJ1-1; 7 nucleotides agree with TRBD1. Germline values: CDR1 MNHEY, CDR2 SVGAGI. The CDR3 runs 16 residues. The V segment lost 0 bases and the J segment 0 bases; nucleotides outside the gene matches: 4. In DNA, the CDR3 is TGTGCCAGCAGTTACTCAGGGGGCCGCATGAACACTGAAGCTTTCTTT. It is translated as CASSYSGGRMNTEAFF.

The rearrangement links TRBV11-2 to TRBJ2-5, with 8 bases matching TRBD2. The V and J ends lost 9 bases and 5 bases, in that order; junction bases with no gene match: 14. CDR3 length: 15 residues. Germline-derived CDR1 and CDR2 are SGHAT and FQNNGV. The chain's CDR3 is CARLVERGGWETQYF. CDR3 in DNA: TGTGCCAGATTGGTGGAACGGGGGGGCTGGGAGACCCAGTACTTC.

The rearrangement joins TRBV10-3 to TRBJ1-1; TRBD1 matches at 7 bases. CDR3 length: 16 residues. V lost 1 base and J lost 3; bases outside the gene matches: 8. Germline loops: CDR1 ENHRY, CDR2 SYGVKD. CDR3 coding DNA: TGTGCCATCAGTGAGTTCATCGAGGGGGCTGACACTGAAGCTTTCTTT. This encodes CAISEFIEGADTEAFF.

This chain joins TRBV7-8 and TRBJ1-6, with 8 bases matching TRBD1. Trimming cost V 5 bases and J 6 bases; bases outside gene matches: 9. This CDR3 spans 16 amino acids. The V gene's germline CDR1 is SGHVS and CDR2 FQNEAQ. CDR3 residues: CASSPGQGVANSPLHF. The CDR3, as DNA: TGTGCCAGCAGCCCCGGACAGGGAGTCGCTAATTCACCCCTCCACTTT.

The chain couples TRBV4-2 to TRBJ2-2; D ambiguous. The length of the CDR3 is 15 residues. Deletions cut 0 bases from V and 5 bases from J, with 10 bases between. CDR1 is LGHNA, CDR2 YNFKEQ, per germline. The CDR3 nucleotides read TGTGCCAGCAGCCAAGAGGCCGCAGTAACCGGGGAGCTGTTTTTT. Translation: CASSQEAAVTGELFF.

J is TRBJ1-1 and V is TRBV5-4; D gene uncertain. This CDR3 has 13 residues. In germline, CDR1 is SGHNT, CDR2 YYREEE (reference sequence). Between the trimmed V and J ends, which lost 1 base and 5 bases, there was a span of 9 bases. The CDR3 DNA sequence: TGTGCCAGCAGCTTGTCCGGGATAACTGAAGCTTTCTTT. This gives the protein CASSLSGITEAFF.

V is TRBV5-1 and J is TRBJ1-1; no clear D gene. This CDR3 is built from 15 residues. CDR1 SGHRS and CDR2 YFSETQ come from the germline V gene. V lost 0 bases and J lost 2, with 11 bases in between. Here the CDR3 DNA reads TGCGCCAGCAGCTTGGGCGGACTGACAAACACTGAAGCTTTCTTT. It translates to CASSLGGLTNTEAFF.

This chain links TRBV19 with TRBJ2-3; the match to TRBD2 covers 7 bases. Germline CDR1 LNHDA, CDR2 SQIVND (reference sequence). The CDR3 is made up of 15 amino acids. The V gene end was trimmed by 7 bases and the J gene end by 1 base; junction bases not matched to a gene: 8. The CDR3 loop reads CASKLVSGGTDTQYF. CDR3 coding DNA: TGTGCCAGTAAGCTGGTAAGCGGGGGCACAGATACGCAGTATTTT. The whole variable domain, filled in from reference TRBV19 and TRBJ2-3, reads DGGITQSPKYLFRKEGQNVTLSCEQNLNHDAMYWYRQDPGQGLRLIYYSQIVNDFQKGDIAEGYSVSREKKESFPLTVTSAQKNPTAFYLCASKLVSGGTDTQYFGPGTRLTVL.

The chain couples TRBV2 to TRBJ2-1; TRBD2 matches 8 bases. V shed 8 bases and J 9 bases; nucleotides not matched to a gene: 9. The CDR3 length is 13 residues. Germline V gives CDR1 SNHLY, CDR2 FYNNEI. This chain's CDR3 is CASLGGGRGEQFF. The CDR3 nucleotides read TGTGCCAGCTTAGGCGGGGGGAGGGGTGAGCAGTTCTTC.

The V gene is TRBV30, the J gene TRBJ1-3; D not certain. V shed 4 bases and J shed 0 bases, with 7 bases lying between them. Per germline, CDR1 GTSNPN and CDR2 SVGIG (reference sequence). The CDR3 contains 13 residues. The CDR3 DNA reads as TGTGCCTGGAACACCAACTCTGGAAACACCATATATTTT. This sequence encodes CAWNTNSGNTIYF.